The entry below describes one T cell receptor beta chain. The V gene end was trimmed by 5 bases and the J gene end by 2 bases; junction bases not matched to a gene: 9. The length of the CDR3 is 15 residues. Germline V gives CDR1 SGHAT, CDR2 FQDESV (reference sequence). Profiled with immunoSEQ multiplex PCR; TCRdb holds only in-frame clones, not every one. The table records roughly 400,000 clones, roughly nine tenths of them present only once. The source of the sample is a study of blood T cell repertoires in COVID-19. This receptor was identified in a woman in her thirties or forties who had been exposed to COVID-19. Material for sequencing was PBMCs or T cells enriched from blood (not recorded which). This chain joins TRBV11-1 and TRBJ2-7, with 7 bases fitting TRBD1. The CDR3 DNA is TGTGCCAGCAGCCTCCCGGGACAGCCCGCCTACGAGCAGTACTTC. Protein sequence: CASSLPGQPAYEQYF.